This T cell receptor (beta chain) was retrieved from a study of CD8+ T cells in alopecia areata. Sequencing relied on a cDNA template that was reverse transcribed from extracted RNA. The assay was immunoSEQ multiplex PCR, and TCRdb's table has in-frame clones only and misses some. This sample shows approximately 10,000 clones and no singletons; around 19% rests with the ten largest. This clone is medium-sized (0.01 to 0.1%) by share. Germline and genes here are mouse. CD4, CD8alpha, NKG2D, NKG2ACE and other markers were used to sort pooled cutaneous lymph node cells. The TCR comes from a C3H/HeJ mouse with alopecia areata. For the strain, the MHC haplotype given is H2-k. Source material: CD8+ T cells sorted from a lymph node.

The sequenced CDR3 bases are TGTGCCAGCAGTTTCGGGGGGGATAGCTCCTAT. Translation: CASSFGGDSSY. The full CDR3 is CASSFGGDSSYEQYF. The genes are TRBV14 and TRBJ2-7, with 7 bases matching TRBD2. With the read ending 4 residues before the CDR3 end, the germline J gene is used to fill in that end. Germline lookup yields CDR1 SGHDT and CDR2 FRDEAV. This CDR3 is built from 15 residues. V shed 1 base, J shed 0 bases, and the junction held 4 bases outside the gene matches.